The 24 T cell receptor beta chains in this list originate from one sample, sequenced in a study of low-dose radiotherapy and immunotherapy resistance in tumors. Documented time point: after trial treatment. The treatment here: LDRT plus nivolumab, ipilimumab, low-dose cyclophosphamide and aspirin (RACIN trial). TCRs underwent about 22 PCR cycles of amplification with a constant-region primer and V-primer adapter. MiXCR, run by TCRdb on the reads, gives a single entry per CDR3 protein. In the table there are some 52,000 distinct CDR3 sequences, approximately 35% of which are singletons. The sample here was PBMCs, taken after low-dose radiotherapy plus immunotherapy. The origin of the receptors is a male donor with rectosigmoid adenocarcinoma.

The chain has TRBV7-9 and TRBJ2-1; TRBD2 aligns across 11 bases. Germline V lookup: CDR1 SEHNR, CDR2 FQNEAQ (reference sequence). J was trimmed by 14 bases and V by 4 bases; bases with no gene match: 13. There are 15 residues in the CDR3. CDR3 loop: CASSSLAGGPGWEFF. In DNA form, the CDR3 reads TGTGCCAGCAGCTCTCTAGCGGGGGGCCCCGGATGGGAGTTCTTC.

At least ten counts were recorded for this clonotype. The chain uses TRBV4-1 and TRBJ2-1; no clear D. The germline CDR1 and CDR2 sequences are MGHRA and YSYEKL. The CDR3 has 14 amino acids. V lost 1 base and J 5 bases, leaving 9 bases between the germline ends. The CDR3 DNA is TGCGCCAGCAGCCAAGTCGGCAGTAACAATGAGCAGTTCTTC. It specifies CASSQVGSNNEQFF.

This clonotype was recorded at least ten times. V usage is TRBV7-2 and J usage is TRBJ2-4; D might be TRBD1 or TRBD2, each matching 5 bases. V gave up 0 bases and J gave up 7 bases, with 13 bases separating them. Germline CDR1 SGHTA, CDR2 FQGNSA. The CDR3 consists of 15 residues. CDR3 region: CASSLAWGSGNIQYF. The CDR3 region has the DNA TGTGCCAGCAGCTTAGCGTGGGGGTCAGGGAACATTCAGTACTTC.

The J gene is TRBJ1-3, the V gene TRBV13; the match to TRBD1 covers 7 bases. The V gene end was trimmed by 5 bases and the J gene end by 0 bases; junction bases not matched to a gene: 4. CDR3 length: 15 amino acids. The germline CDR1 and CDR2 sequences are PRHDT and FYEKMQ (reference sequence). CDR3 nucleotides: TGTGCCAGCAGCGGGGACAGAAGCTCTGGAAACACCATATATTTT. Amino acid sequence: CASSGDRSSGNTIYF.

This clonotype was counted a few times. This sequence joins TRBV7-2 and TRBJ2-4; D gene uncertain. The V end was cut by 5 bases, the J end by 0 bases, with 11 bases between. Germline CDR1 SGHTA, CDR2 FQGNSA. The CDR3 length is 15 residues. DNA of the CDR3: TGTGCCAGCAGCCCCAGCGTAATAGCCAAAAACATTCAGTACTTC. This sequence encodes CASSPSVIAKNIQYF.

In its sample, this clonotype was seen many times. The J gene is TRBJ2-7, the V gene TRBV4-3, with D perhaps given as TRBD1 or TRBD2 (6 bases each). Germline V gene sequence: CDR1 LGHNA, CDR2 YSLEER. V dropped 2 bases and J dropped 5 bases, with 10 bases sitting between them. The CDR3 runs 13 residues. The CDR3 loop is CASSQPGADEQYF. DNA of the CDR3: TGCGCCAGCAGCCAACCGGGGGCAGACGAGCAGTACTTC.

The chain is built from TRBV6-2 or TRBV6-3 and TRBJ1-6; 9 nucleotides line up with TRBD1. The CDR3 length is 14 residues. Germline CDR1 is MNHEY and CDR2 is SVGEGT. The ends lost 4 bases at V and 7 bases at J; junction bases unmatched: 2. CDR3 nucleotide sequence: TGTGCCAGCAGTTGGACAGGGGAGAATTCACCCCTCCACTTT. Residues: CASSWTGENSPLHF.

This clonotype was seen repeatedly, ten times or more. V gene TRBV3-1 combines with J gene TRBJ2-5; maybe TRBD2 (5 bases). Germline V gene data show CDR1 as LGHDT and CDR2 as YNNKEL (reference sequence). The CDR3 length is 14 residues. The ends were cut back, 5 bases at V and 2 bases at J, with 12 bases in the middle. CDR3 sequence: CASSTQLVQETQYF. In nucleotides, the CDR3 is TGTGCCAGCAGCACCCAACTAGTTCAAGAGACCCAGTACTTC.

This clonotype was detected ten times or more. V gene TRBV4-3 combines with J gene TRBJ2-7; 10 nucleotides line up with TRBD1. The germline V gene has CDR1 LGHNA and CDR2 YSLEER. The V segment lost 5 bases and the J segment 4 bases; nucleotides outside the gene matches: 2. The CDR3 consists of 13 residues. Here the CDR3 DNA reads TGCGCCAGCAGCAAGGGACAGGGGTACGAGCAGTACTTC. Its translation: CASSKGQGYEQYF.

This clonotype appeared many times. The chain is built from TRBV29-1 and TRBJ1-1; no firm D call. V lost 5 bases to trimming and J lost 3 bases, with 7 bases between them. The CDR3 consists of 11 residues. Germline V gives CDR1 SQVTM, CDR2 ANQGSEA. The CDR3 DNA follows: TGCAGCGTTTTAAGTCACACTGAAGCTTTCTTT. It specifies CSVLSHTEAFF. Full variable domain (remainder filled in from reference TRBV29-1 and TRBJ1-1): SAVISQKPSRDICQRGTSLTIQCQVDSQVTMMFWYRQQPGQSLTLIATANQGSEATYESGFVIDKFPISRPNLTFSTLTVSNMSPEDSSIYLCSVLSHTEAFFGQGTRLTVV.

This clonotype has a count of ten or more. The rearrangement uses TRBV6-2 or TRBV6-3 and TRBJ2-1; the match to TRBD1 covers 10 bases. Trimming removed 4 bases from V and 4 bases from J; junction bases left unmatched: 7. This CDR3 has 16 residues. The V gene's germline CDR1 is MNHEY and CDR2 SVGEGT. The CDR3 is CASSSFRDRGYNEQFF. CDR3 nucleotide sequence: TGTGCCAGCAGTTCGTTCCGGGACAGGGGTTACAATGAGCAGTTCTTC.

This clonotype occurred many times. The chain combines TRBV4-3 with TRBJ2-1; D possibly corresponds to TRBD2 (6 bases). Trimming took 0 bases from V and 5 from J, leaving 8 bases between them. The CDR3 is 14 residues long. Germline loops: CDR1 LGHNA, CDR2 YSLEER. CDR3 sequence reads: CASSQERRDNEQFF. Written as DNA, the CDR3 is TGCGCCAGCAGCCAAGAGAGGAGGGACAATGAGCAGTTCTTC.

This clonotype was recorded at least ten times. Mismatch with germline at one junction end may stem from a read error. V gene TRBV5-1 combines with J gene TRBJ2-3; 10 nucleotides align to TRBD1. Germline loops: CDR1 SGHRS, CDR2 YFSETQ. The CDR3 sequence is 14 residues long. CDR3 nucleotide sequence: TGTGCCAGCAGCCCCGGACAGGGGGCAGATACGCAGTATTTT. Its protein is CASSPGQGADTQYF.

This clonotype was observed many times. The chain employs TRBV7-9 and TRBJ2-7; possibly TRBD2 for D (5 bases). Trimming stripped 8 bases from V and 7 bases from J, with 21 bases between. CDR1 and CDR2 from the germline V gene are SEHNR and FQNEAQ (reference sequence). This CDR3 contains 14 residues. This CDR3 reads CASSFGLRDVEQYF. DNA for the CDR3: TGTGCCAGCTCCTTCGGACTGAGGGATGTGGAGCAGTACTTC.

The chain uses TRBV28 and TRBJ2-2; D remains unclear. This CDR3 region has 13 residues. V shed 6 bases and J shed 6 bases, with 11 bases lying between them. Germline V gene sequence: CDR1 MDHEN, CDR2 SYDVKM. CDR3 DNA sequence: TGTGCCAGCAGGGGTACCGCTTCCGGGGAGCTGTTTTTT. It codes for CASRGTASGELFF.

In its sample, this clonotype was seen many times. J is TRBJ2-1 and V is TRBV6-2 or TRBV6-3; possibly TRBD1 for D (6 bases). V was cut by 5 bases and J by 10 bases, with 15 bases left in between. Germline V gene lookup returns CDR1 MNHEY and CDR2 SVGEGT. There are 13 residues in the CDR3. The CDR3 region has the DNA TGTGCCAGCAGTCTTCGACAGGTTGGGGAGCAGTTCTTC. Its translation: CASSLRQVGEQFF.

This clonotype was picked up many times. The genes are TRBV28 and TRBJ1-4; tentative D call: TRBD1 (5 bases). V was trimmed by 6 bases and J by 8 bases, leaving 22 bases between them. This CDR3 comprises 16 residues. CDR1 is MDHEN and CDR2 is SYDVKM in the germline V gene. The CDR3 loop is CASSYPARVGGEKLFF. The CDR3, as DNA: TGTGCCAGCAGCTACCCCGCCAGGGTGGGAGGGGAAAAACTGTTTTTT. Looking up the rest from reference TRBV28 and TRBJ1-4 gives the full variable domain: DVKVTQSSRYLVKRTGEKVFLECVQDMDHENMFWYRQDPGLGLRLIYFSYDVKMKEKGDIPEGYSVSREKKERFSLILESASTNQTSMYLCASSYPARVGGEKLFFGSGTQLSVL.

This clonotype was found many times. V usage is TRBV6-6 and J usage is TRBJ2-5; 13 bases line up with TRBD2. This CDR3 has 16 residues. Per germline, CDR1 MNHNY and CDR2 SVGAGI (reference sequence). Germline trimming cut 0 bases from V and 6 bases from J; bases unmatched to any gene: 4. The CDR3 DNA sequence: TGTGCCAGCAGTTACTCGACTAGCGGGGGGTTGAAGACCCAGTACTTC. Translated: CASSYSTSGGLKTQYF.

This clonotype was seen ten or more times. J is TRBJ1-1 and V is TRBV6-2 or TRBV6-3; D gene unclear. Germline CDR1 and CDR2: MNHEY and SVGEGT. The CDR3 extends over 13 amino acids. Trimming stripped 0 bases from V and 1 base from J, with 3 bases between. The CDR3 nucleotides are TGTGCCAGCAGTTACTCGTCGAACACTGAAGCTTTCTTT. Protein product: CASSYSSNTEAFF.

The chain joins TRBV9 to TRBJ2-5; 8 nucleotides match TRBD2. The CDR3 runs to 16 residues. Germline V gene lookup returns CDR1 SGDLS and CDR2 YYNGEE. V dropped 4 bases and J dropped 5; count of bases not matched to a gene: 13. The CDR3 region has the DNA TGTGCCAGCAGCCTCGGGGGGGGCGCGCATCAGGAGACCCAGTACTTC. Translation: CASSLGGGAHQETQYF.

Note on this clonotype: A far larger clone differs by one base, so this is likely a read error. The rearrangement links TRBV7-2 to TRBJ2-1; D perhaps matches TRBD2 (5 bases). Germline V CDR1 and CDR2: SGHTA, FQGNSA. V lost 1 base and J lost 10, with 14 bases in between. The CDR3 has 14 residues. The CDR3 sequence: CASSLEATTYEQFF. In DNA, the CDR3 is TGTGCCAGCAGCTTAGAGGCGACTACCTACGAGCAGTTCTTC.

The chain joins TRBV13 to TRBJ2-5; the D gene is possibly TRBD1 (5 bases). CDR1 is PRHDT and CDR2 is FYEKMQ in the germline V gene (reference sequence). The CDR3 totals 15 residues. V gave up 5 bases and J gave up 2 bases, with 15 bases separating them. The CDR3: CASSTRTRRQETQYF. Here the CDR3 DNA reads TGTGCCAGCAGCACCCGGACACGTAGGCAAGAGACCCAGTACTTC.

About this clonotype itself: A read error likely explains this, since a far larger clone differs by one base. The V gene is TRBV11-2, the J gene TRBJ2-1, with 9 bases that match TRBD2. The CDR3 loop spans 15 amino acids. Germline V lookup: CDR1 SGHAT, CDR2 FQNNGV. As DNA, the CDR3 is TGCGCCAGCAGCTCACTAGCGGGTGGCGACTACGAGCAGTTCTTC. It encodes CASSSLAGGDYEQFF.

This clonotype occurred many times. The chain combines TRBV7-9 with TRBJ2-7; 10 nucleotides match TRBD1. J gave up 5 bases and V 5 bases, and 9 bases lay outside the gene matches. The CDR3 totals 15 residues. Per the germline V gene, CDR1 is SEHNR and CDR2 is FQNEAQ (reference sequence). The CDR3 reads CASSPLGQGTHEQYF. Written as DNA, the CDR3 is TGTGCCAGCAGCCCCCTGGGACAGGGGACCCACGAGCAGTACTTC.